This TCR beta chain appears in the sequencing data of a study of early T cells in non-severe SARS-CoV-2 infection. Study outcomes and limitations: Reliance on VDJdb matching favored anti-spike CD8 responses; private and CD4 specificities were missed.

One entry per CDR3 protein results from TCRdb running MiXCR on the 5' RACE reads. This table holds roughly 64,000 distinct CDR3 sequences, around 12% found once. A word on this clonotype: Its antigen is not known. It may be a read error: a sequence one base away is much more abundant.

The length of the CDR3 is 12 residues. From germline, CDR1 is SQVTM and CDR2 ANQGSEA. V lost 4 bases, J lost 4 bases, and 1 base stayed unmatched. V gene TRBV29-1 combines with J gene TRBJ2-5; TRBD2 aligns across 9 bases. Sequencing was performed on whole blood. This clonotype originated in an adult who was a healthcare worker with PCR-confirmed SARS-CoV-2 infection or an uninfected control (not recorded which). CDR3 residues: CSVVLAGETQYF. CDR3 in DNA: TGCAGCGTTGTACTAGCGGGAGAGACCCAGTACTTC.